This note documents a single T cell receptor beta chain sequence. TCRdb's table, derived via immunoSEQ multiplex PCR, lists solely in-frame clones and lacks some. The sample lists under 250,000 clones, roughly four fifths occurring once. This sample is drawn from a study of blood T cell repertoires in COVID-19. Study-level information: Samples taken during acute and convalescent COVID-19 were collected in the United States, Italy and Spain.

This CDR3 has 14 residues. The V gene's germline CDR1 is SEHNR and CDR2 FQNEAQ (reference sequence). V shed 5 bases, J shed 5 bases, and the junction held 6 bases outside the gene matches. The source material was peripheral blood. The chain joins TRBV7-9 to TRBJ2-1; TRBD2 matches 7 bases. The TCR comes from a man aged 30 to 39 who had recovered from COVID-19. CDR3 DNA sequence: TGTGCCAGCAGCCTCCTAGCGGAACACAATGAGCAGTTCTTC. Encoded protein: CASSLLAEHNEQFF.